A single sample is the source of the 17 T cell receptor beta chains below, sequenced in a study of human T cells and chemical hapten exposure. TCRdb re-called the RACE reads through MiXCR, storing one row per CDR3 protein. The sample includes some 180,000 distinct CDR3 sequences, more than 20% of them seen just once. Time point of the sample: patch test 1, 2 weeks after DPC sensitization. Treatment defined: therapeutic diphenylcyclopropenone sensitization with weekly scalp DPC. The sample in question was whole blood, obtained in connection with sensitization to the hapten diphenylcyclopropenone (DPC). The receptors were gathered from a woman aged 45-65 years with alopecia areata. Some clones in this sample may be carry-over from other donors' samples.

V is TRBV12-3 or TRBV12-4 and J is TRBJ2-3; 12 bases are shared with TRBD2. V shed 4 bases and J 6 bases; nucleotides not matched to a gene: 14. This CDR3 comprises 18 residues. CDR3 sequence reads: CASSYGLAGSFSSDTQYF. DNA for the CDR3: TGTGCCAGCAGTTACGGACTAGCGGGGTCCTTCTCCTCCGATACGCAGTATTTT.

The chain joins TRBV29-1 to TRBJ2-1; possible D gene TRBD1, 5 bases. The CDR3 has 16 amino acids. Germline CDR1 reads SQVTM; CDR2 reads ANQGSEA. V was clipped by 4 bases and J by 7 bases, with 23 bases between them. For the CDR3, the DNA is TGCAGCGTTGTGGTCCGTCGCGCGGACATTTTGAATGAGCAGTTCTTC. Its protein product is CSVVVRRADILNEQFF.

The chain employs TRBV2 and TRBJ2-2; 9 bases are shared with TRBD1. Germline-derived CDR1 and CDR2 are SNHLY and FYNNEI. The length of the CDR3 is 14 residues. V gave up 7 bases and J gave up 7 bases; unmatched junction bases: 7. CDR3: CASKWTGDIGELFF. For the CDR3, the DNA is TGTGCCAGCAAATGGACAGGGGATATCGGGGAGCTGTTTTTT. The variable domain in full, with the rest retrieved from reference TRBV2 and TRBJ2-2, is EPEVTQTPSHQVTQMGQEVILRCVPISNHLYFYWYRQILGQKVEFLVSFYNNEISEKSEIFDDQFSVERPDGSNFTLKIRSTKLEDSAMYFCASKWTGDIGELFFGEGSRLTVL.

The chain recombines TRBV7-9 with TRBJ1-1, with TRBD1 matching 8 bases. The CDR3 covers 16 residues. V lost 3 bases, J lost 1 base, and 7 bases stayed unmatched. The germline CDR1 and CDR2 sequences are SEHNR and FQNEAQ (reference sequence). CDR3: CASSFPAGTGNTEAFF. For the CDR3, the DNA is TGTGCCAGCAGCTTCCCCGCCGGGACAGGGAACACTGAAGCTTTCTTT.

This sequence joins TRBV7-2 and TRBJ2-1; TRBD2 agrees at 10 bases. Germline CDR1 and CDR2: SGHTA and FQGNSA. CDR3 length: 17 residues. Germline trimming cut 5 bases from V and 2 bases from J; bases unmatched to any gene: 9. Written as DNA, the CDR3 is TGTGCCAGCAGCCATCGCCCCGGACTAGCGGCCTACAATGAGCAGTTCTTC. It specifies CASSHRPGLAAYNEQFF.

The genes are TRBV4-1 and TRBJ1-1, with TRBD1 as a possible D gene (5 bases). The ends were cut back, 6 bases at V and 3 bases at J, with 17 bases in the middle. CDR1 is MGHRA, CDR2 YSYEKL, per germline. This CDR3 is built from 15 residues. The CDR3 loop is CASSAWARGDTEAFF. For the CDR3, the DNA is TGCGCCAGCAGTGCGTGGGCGCGGGGGGACACTGAAGCTTTCTTT.

The sample holds a few counts of this clonotype. The CDR3 DNA follows: TGTGCCAGCAGCCCCCGATTGATCCCAACCGCGTCCGAGCAGTACTTC. Its translation: CASSPRLIPTASEQYF. The chain combines TRBV7-8 with TRBJ2-7; D uncertain. This CDR3 is 16 amino acids long. CDR1 is SGHVS and CDR2 is FQNEAQ in the germline V gene. The ends were cut back, 5 bases at V and 6 bases at J, with 23 bases in the middle.

This clonotype came up a few times. The V and J genes are TRBV7-9 and TRBJ2-1; possibly TRBD1 for D (6 bases). Looked up from germline, CDR1 is SEHNR and CDR2 is FQNEAQ (reference sequence). V lost 8 bases and J lost 5, with 13 bases in between. This CDR3 comprises 13 residues. Here the CDR3 reads CASFRDKNNEQFF. CDR3 in DNA: TGTGCCAGCTTCCGGGACAAAAACAATGAGCAGTTCTTC.

To note about this clonotype: Likely a read error: the CDR3 ends without its conserved phenylalanine or tryptophan. The chain joins TRBV5-1 to TRBJ2-2, with a possible D match to TRBD2 (5 bases). This CDR3 is 15 amino acids long. Germline V gives CDR1 SGHRS, CDR2 YFSETQ. Trimming took off 2 bases at V and 5 bases at J, with 13 bases between the two ends. DNA of the CDR3: TGCGCCAGCAGCTTCACTGTTGGGGAGACCGGGGAGCTGTTTCTT. Amino acids: CASSFTVGETGELFL.

As regards this clonotype: Relative to the germline gene, one junction end is altered; a read error may explain this. The genes are TRBV6-2 or TRBV6-3 and TRBJ2-1; D may be TRBD2 (5 bases). Germline CDR1 reads MNHEY; CDR2 reads SVGEGT. The CDR3 contains 16 residues. CDR3 amino acids: CASSYYPGISCNEQFF. Here the CDR3 DNA reads TGTGCCAGCAGTTACTACCCGGGAATCTCCTGCAATGAGCAGTTCTTC.

This clonotype was detected a few times. The rearrangement joins TRBV2 to TRBJ2-1, with TRBD2 matching over 14 bases. The ends lost 5 bases at V and 7 bases at J; junction bases unmatched: 4. Germline V lookup: CDR1 SNHLY, CDR2 FYNNEI. CDR3 length: 15 residues. DNA for the CDR3: TGTGCCAGCAGTCGACTAGCGGGAGGGCGTAATGAGCAGTTCTTC. This encodes CASSRLAGGRNEQFF.

The rearrangement joins TRBV2 to TRBJ2-7, with 8 nucleotides matching TRBD2. Unmatched junction bases numbered 8, after V lost 7 bases and J lost 3 bases. From germline, CDR1 is SNHLY and CDR2 FYNNEI. This CDR3 contains 14 residues. This chain's CDR3 is CASTGGAGDYEQYF. CDR3 DNA sequence: TGTGCCAGCACTGGGGGAGCGGGAGACTACGAGCAGTACTTC.

This clonotype was counted between two and nine times. The gene calls are TRBV2 and TRBJ2-1; 7 nucleotides line up with TRBD2. Per germline, CDR1 SNHLY and CDR2 FYNNEI. V lost 4 bases, J lost 4 bases, and 10 bases stayed unmatched. This CDR3 has 16 residues. The CDR3 region is CASSALGEGRYNEQFF. The CDR3, as DNA: TGTGCCAGCAGTGCCCTCGGGGAGGGCCGGTACAATGAGCAGTTCTTC.

This clonotype was counted only a few times. The genes are TRBV3-1 and TRBJ1-5; no firm D call. Germline V gene sequence: CDR1 LGHDT, CDR2 YNNKEL (reference sequence). The CDR3 runs 13 residues. With 1 base removed from V and 8 bases from J, the gap between germline ends came to 9 bases. The CDR3 bases are TGTGCCAGCAGCCAAGTCGGTTATGAGCCCCAGCATTTT. Translation gives CASSQVGYEPQHF.

This clonotype was counted a few times. V usage is TRBV5-1 and J usage is TRBJ1-1, with D possibly being TRBD1 (5 bases). V lost 4 bases and J lost 3, with 13 bases in between. The CDR3 is 14 residues long. Germline CDR1 is SGHRS and CDR2 is YFSETQ. The CDR3 DNA follows: TGCGCCAGCAGCCTGAGAGGGGATGACACTGAAGCTTTCTTT. Protein: CASSLRGDDTEAFF.

The V and J genes are TRBV20-1 and TRBJ1-3; D might be TRBD1 (6 bases). CDR3 size: 16 residues. V was cut by 3 bases and J by 0 bases, with 15 bases left in between. Germline CDR1 is DFQATT and CDR2 is SNEGSKA (reference sequence). The CDR3 DNA reads as TGCAGTGCTAGCGCCCCGGGGGGCTACTCTGGAAACACCATATATTTT. Its protein product is CSASAPGGYSGNTIYF.

The rearrangement joins TRBV7-9 to TRBJ2-1; 7 bases align to TRBD2. The germline V gene encodes CDR1 SEHNR and CDR2 FQNEAQ (reference sequence). Trimming removed 5 bases from V and 4 bases from J; junction bases left unmatched: 8. This CDR3 has 15 amino acids. The CDR3 DNA follows: TGTGCCAGCAGCCCAAGGGGAGGGGTTTACAATGAGCAGTTCTTC. This translates into CASSPRGGVYNEQFF.